This T cell receptor beta chain originates from a study of long-term antiretroviral therapy in people with HIV. A v3.0 immunoSEQ assay was performed at survey level. The data were produced by immunoSEQ multiplex PCR, yet TCRdb's version contains in-frame clones alone and is incomplete. The sample includes under 20,000 clones, approximately 80% seen only once; the top ten take roughly 15%. Study observations and caveats: Documentation of ART adherence, viral resistance or therapy changes was absent.

Germline V CDR1 and CDR2: SGHVS, FQNEAQ. Trimming left V 7 bases short and J 7 bases short, with 10 bases between. The CDR3 length is 12 residues. This clone occurred a few times. No antigen is known for it. The sequence was obtained from a woman aged 45-65 years with HIV. The chain links TRBV7-8 to TRBJ2-2, with D unclear. This material consisted of unsorted PBMCs, taken 0.3 years after starting antiretroviral therapy. The CDR3 spells CASNVQNGELFF. As DNA, the CDR3 is TGTGCCAGCAACGTTCAGAACGGGGAGCTGTTTTTT. The full variable domain, in which reference TRBV7-8 and TRBJ2-2 provide the parts outside the CDR3, is GAGVSQSPRYKVAKRGQDVALRCDPISGHVSLFWYQQALGQGPEFLTYFQNEAQLDKSGLPSDRFFAERPEGSVSTLKIQRTQQEDSAVYLCASNVQNGELFFGEGSRLTVL.